These 9 T cell receptor beta chains were sequenced from one sample in a study of blood T cells in healthy people across ages. For the second PCR, which ran for about 7 to 11 cycles, a sample-barcoded 5' primer and a J-beta primer mix were used. Via MiXCR, TCRdb re-called the 5' RACE reads, giving one row per CDR3 protein. The table includes 1.5 million to 2 million distinct CDR3 sequences, around half detected once. The specimen sequenced was blood. These receptor sequences come from a woman aged 40 to 50 in good health.

This chain uses TRBV6-2 or TRBV6-3 with TRBJ2-1; the D gene is possibly TRBD2 (6 bases). The V and J ends lost 8 bases and 4 bases respectively, with 9 bases between them. This CDR3 has 12 residues. Germline CDR1 reads MNHEY; CDR2 reads SVGEGT. DNA of the CDR3: TGTGCCAGCGGGGGGAATTACAATGAGCAGTTCTTC. Its protein product is CASGGNYNEQFF.

This clonotype has just a few counts. V usage is TRBV7-3 and J usage is TRBJ2-3, with D perhaps matching TRBD1 or TRBD2 (6 bases each). Trimming took 1 base from V and 6 from J, leaving 26 bases between them. The CDR3 has 19 amino acids. Germline V CDR1 and CDR2: SGHTA, FQGTGA. CDR3 residues: CASSLIRRGHTSWEDTQYF. The CDR3 nucleotides read TGTGCCAGCAGCTTAATCCGGCGGGGACATACAAGTTGGGAGGATACGCAGTATTTT.

V and J are TRBV4-3 and TRBJ1-2; tentatively, D is TRBD1 (5 bases). Trimming removed 1 base at V and 8 bases at J, with 14 bases between. CDR1 LGHNA and CDR2 YSLEER come from the germline V gene. The CDR3 spans 14 residues. The CDR3 nucleotides are TGCGCCAGCAGCCAAGTCGGGGAGGGGTTGGGCTACACCTTC. Its translation is CASSQVGEGLGYTF.

The V and J genes are TRBV4-1 and TRBJ2-5; D is unresolved. The J call may be in error: the DNA end matches TRBJ2-1 better. Per the germline V gene, CDR1 is MGHRA and CDR2 is YSYEKL. The CDR3 length is 15 residues. The CDR3 sequence: CASSQDSTAKETQFF. The DNA of the CDR3 is TGCGCCAGCAGCCAAGACTCCACCGCAAAAGAGACCCAGTTCTTC.

About this clonotype: A junction boundary mismatches the germline segment, possibly from a read error. This rearrangement joins TRBV7-2 to TRBJ2-7; a weak D match, TRBD2 (5 bases). The CDR3 runs to 15 residues. Germline loops: CDR1 SGHTA, CDR2 FQGNSA. Written as DNA, the CDR3 is TGTGCCAACAGCTTAGTGGTGACTAAGACCTACGAGCAGTACTTC. Its translation: CANSLVVTKTYEQYF.

The rearrangement joins TRBV10-3 to TRBJ1-1; D not resolved. V gave up 3 bases and J gave up 1 base, with 9 bases separating them. The length of the CDR3 is 14 residues. The germline V gene encodes CDR1 ENHRY and CDR2 SYGVKD. Here the CDR3 reads CAISDGEGNTEAFF. The CDR3 bases are TGTGCCATCAGTGACGGCGAGGGGAACACTGAAGCTTTCTTT.

Details on this clonotype: One base away lies a much larger clone, so this may be a sequencing read error. The chain couples TRBV5-1 to TRBJ2-1; weak D call: TRBD2 (5 bases). Looked up from germline, CDR1 is SGHRS and CDR2 is YFSETQ. The V end was cut by 3 bases, the J end by 4 bases, with 8 bases between. This CDR3 has 13 amino acids. This CDR3 is CASSCREYNEQFF. Here the CDR3 DNA reads TGCGCCAGCAGCTGTCGGGAATACAATGAGCAGTTCTTC.

The gene calls are TRBV12-3 or TRBV12-4 and TRBJ1-2, with a possible D match to TRBD1 (5 bases). The CDR3 is made up of 14 amino acids. V was clipped by 6 bases and J by 3 bases, with 14 bases between them. CDR3 in DNA: TGTGCCAGCAGACCGATAGACAGATACTATGGCTACACCTTC. As protein: CASRPIDRYYGYTF.

Here the CDR3 reads CSAREAGQNQPQHF. DNA of the CDR3: TGCAGTGCTAGAGAGGCAGGGCAAAATCAGCCCCAGCATTTT. V usage is TRBV20-1 and J usage is TRBJ1-5, with D possibly matching TRBD1 (5 bases). Trimming removed 0 bases from V and 4 bases from J, with 10 bases in between. Germline loops: CDR1 DFQATT, CDR2 SNEGSKA (reference sequence). The CDR3 runs 14 residues.